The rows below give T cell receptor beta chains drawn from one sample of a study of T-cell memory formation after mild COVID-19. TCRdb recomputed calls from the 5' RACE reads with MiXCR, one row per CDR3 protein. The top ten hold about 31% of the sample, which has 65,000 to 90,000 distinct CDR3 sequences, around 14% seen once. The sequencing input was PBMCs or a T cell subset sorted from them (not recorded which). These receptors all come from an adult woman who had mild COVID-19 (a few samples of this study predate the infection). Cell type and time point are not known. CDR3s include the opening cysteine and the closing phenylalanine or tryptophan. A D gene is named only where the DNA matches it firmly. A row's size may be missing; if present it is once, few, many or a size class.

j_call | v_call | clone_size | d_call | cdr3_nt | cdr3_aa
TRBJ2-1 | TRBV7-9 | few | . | TGTGCCAGCGAACCTTCGCGGACGTCCCTCGACAATGAGCAGTTCTTC | CASEPSRTSLDNEQFF
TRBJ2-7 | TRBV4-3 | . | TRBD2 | TGCGCCAGCAGCCAAGCACTAGCGGGAGTGAGAGAGCAGTACTTC | CASSQALAGVREQYF
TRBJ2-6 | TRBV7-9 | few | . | TGTGCCAGCAGCGCCCCCCCTTCCCTTCGTGGGGCCAACGTCCTGACTTTC | CASSAPPSLRGANVLTF
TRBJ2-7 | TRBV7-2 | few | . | TGTGCCAGCAGCTTAGAGCCCGGCCGACGAGCGAACGAGCAGTACTTC | CASSLEPGRRANEQYF
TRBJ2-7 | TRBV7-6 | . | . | TGTGCCAGCAGCCAATTGGGAGGACAGGTGTGGAACGAGCAGTACTTC | CASSQLGGQVWNEQYF
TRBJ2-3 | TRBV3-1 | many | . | TGTGCCAGCAGCCAAGCCGACATCTTGAATACGCAGTATTTT | CASSQADILNTQYF
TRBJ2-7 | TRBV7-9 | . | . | TGTGCCAGCAGCTTATCCGAAGCCAGCTCCTACGAGCAGTACTTC | CASSLSEASSYEQYF
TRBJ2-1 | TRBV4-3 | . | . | TGCGCCAGCAGCCTTACCAGGGACTTTCCCGGGACTCCTGACAATGAGCAGTTCTTC | CASSLTRDFPGTPDNEQFF
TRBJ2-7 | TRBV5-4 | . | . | TGTGCCAGCAGCATAACCCCGGCCCCCGGACAGTCATACGAGCAGTACTTC | CASSITPAPGQSYEQYF
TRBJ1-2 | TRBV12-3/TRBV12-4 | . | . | TGTGCCAGCAGTTCGACAGTGATCAGCTATGGCTACACCTTC | CASSSTVISYGYTF
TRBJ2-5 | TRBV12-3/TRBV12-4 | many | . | TGTGCCAGCAGTTTACTCGAAGAGACCCAGTACTTC | CASSLLEETQYF
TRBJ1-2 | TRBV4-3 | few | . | TGCGCCAGCAGCCAAGCCTCCTGGTCGGATGGCTACACCTTC | CASSQASWSDGYTF
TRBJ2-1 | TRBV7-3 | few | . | TGTGCCAGCAGCCCGATGGGTGGGGCCGGCTCCTACAATGAGCAGTTCTTC | CASSPMGGAGSYNEQFF
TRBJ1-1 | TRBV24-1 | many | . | TGTGCCACCAGTGATGTAGGCCATGAAGCTTTCTTT | CATSDVGHEAFF
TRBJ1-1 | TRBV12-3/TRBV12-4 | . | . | TGTGCCAGCAGTGCAGGGTTGAACACTGAAGCTTTCTTT | CASSAGLNTEAFF
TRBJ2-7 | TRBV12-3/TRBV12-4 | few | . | TGTGCCAGCAGTTCCTCGGACAGAGCCTACGAGCAGTACTTC | CASSSSDRAYEQYF
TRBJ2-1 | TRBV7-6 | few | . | TGTGCCAGCAGCTTAGGACGGATCTCTCCGGGCAATGAGCAGTTCTTC | CASSLGRISPGNEQFF
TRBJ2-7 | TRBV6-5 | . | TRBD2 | TGTGCCAGCAGACCACGGCTAGCGGGACACTCGACGGAGTACGAGCAGTACTTC | CASRPRLAGHSTEYEQYF
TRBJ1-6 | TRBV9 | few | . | TGTGCCAGCAGCGTAGATCGGGAGAGGCCCCTCCACTTT | CASSVDRERPLHF
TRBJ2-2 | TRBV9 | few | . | TGTGCCAGCAGCGAATTTGACTTCGGGGAGCTGTTTTTT | CASSEFDFGELFF
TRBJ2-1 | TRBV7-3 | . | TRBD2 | TGTGCCGGTAGCGGGTTCTACAATGAGCAGTTCTTC | CAGSGFYNEQFF
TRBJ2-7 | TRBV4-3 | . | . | TGCGCCAGCAGCGGGGGGCCCGCCTACGAGCAGTACTTC | CASSGGPAYEQYF
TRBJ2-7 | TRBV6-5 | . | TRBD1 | TGTGCCAGCAGTTACTCGTTGACAGGGAGCACCTACGAGCAGTACTTC | CASSYSLTGSTYEQYF
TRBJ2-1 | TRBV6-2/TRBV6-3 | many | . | TGTGCCAGCAGTTTAGACAGCTACAATGAGCAGTTCTTC | CASSLDSYNEQFF
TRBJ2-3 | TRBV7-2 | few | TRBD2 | TGTGCCAGCAGCTCCTTAGCGGGAACAGATACGCAGTATTTT | CASSSLAGTDTQYF
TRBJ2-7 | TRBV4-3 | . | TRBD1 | TGCGCCAGCAGCCAAGCCCGGGCCCGGGACAGGCGATCCTACGAGCAGTACTTC | CASSQARARDRRSYEQYF
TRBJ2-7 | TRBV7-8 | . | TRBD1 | TGTGCCAGCAGCTTAGTCTGGGGCCAGGGGGTTAACGAGCAGTACTTC | CASSLVWGQGVNEQYF
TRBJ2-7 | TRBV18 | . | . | TGTGCCAGCTCACCTGAACAGAACTACGAGCAGTACTTC | CASSPEQNYEQYF
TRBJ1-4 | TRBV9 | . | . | TGTGCCAGCAGCGAGGACGGTGAAAAACTGTTTTTT | CASSEDGEKLFF
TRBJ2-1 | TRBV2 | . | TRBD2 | TGTGCCAGCAGTGATACTTGGCGGGGGTATGAGCAGTTCTTC | CASSDTWRGYEQFF
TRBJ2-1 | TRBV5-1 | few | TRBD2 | TGCGCCAGCAGGCCGGGGGGAGGCTTCTACAATGAGCAGTTCTTC | CASRPGGGFYNEQFF